The rows below give T cell receptor beta chains drawn from one sample of a study of circulating and synovial CD4+ cells in juvenile arthritis. Sequenced by immunoSEQ multiplex PCR; TCRdb stores in-frame clones only, minus some. The sample has 4,000 or so clones, about 83% seen once. Sequences were obtained from CD4+ T cells from synovial fluid. The receptors derive from a human donor with juvenile idiopathic arthritis. Both conserved end residues are part of each CDR3. Each record gives: V gene, clone size, D gene, J gene, CDR3 protein, CDR3 DNA. The D gene is left open where the match is weak. Clone size appears in some rows only: once, few, many, or a class for an expanded clone.

v_call: TRBV5-1; clone_size: NA; d_call: TRBD1; j_call: TRBJ1-5; cdr3_aa: CASSLGTGGSNQPQHF; cdr3_nt: TGCGCCAGCAGCTTGGGGACAGGGGGCAGCAATCAGCCCCAGCATTTT
v_call: TRBV6-1; clone_size: NA; d_call: NA; j_call: TRBJ2-3; cdr3_aa: CASSEAKGLVSDTQYF; cdr3_nt: TGTGCCAGCAGTGAAGCGAAGGGGCTCGTCTCAGATACGCAGTATTTT
v_call: TRBV18; clone_size: NA; d_call: TRBD1; j_call: TRBJ1-6; cdr3_aa: CASSPLRDRANSPLHF; cdr3_nt: TGTGCCAGCTCACCTCTACGGGACAGGGCTAATTCACCCCTCCACTTT
v_call: TRBV5-1; clone_size: NA; d_call: TRBD2; j_call: TRBJ2-1; cdr3_aa: CASSSQGGGANNEQFF; cdr3_nt: TGCGCCAGCAGCTCACAAGGCGGGGGGGCTAACAATGAGCAGTTCTTC
v_call: TRBV10-2; clone_size: NA; d_call: NA; j_call: TRBJ1-5; cdr3_aa: CASRGAGGEGNQPQHF; cdr3_nt: TGCGCCAGCAGGGGGGCGGGGGGCGAGGGCAATCAGCCCCAGCATTTT
v_call: TRBV19; clone_size: NA; d_call: NA; j_call: TRBJ1-4; cdr3_aa: CASSPSTNEKLFF; cdr3_nt: TGTGCCAGTAGTCCATCAACTAATGAAAAACTGTTTTTT
v_call: TRBV6-1; clone_size: NA; d_call: TRBD1; j_call: TRBJ1-6; cdr3_aa: CASRPTGMMDSPLHF; cdr3_nt: TGTGCCAGCAGGCCGACAGGGATGATGGATTCACCCCTCCACTTT
v_call: TRBV11-2; clone_size: NA; d_call: NA; j_call: TRBJ1-2; cdr3_aa: CASSLAVGRGAEGYTF; cdr3_nt: TGTGCCAGCAGCTTAGCCGTGGGCAGGGGAGCAGAAGGCTACACCTTC
v_call: TRBV10-3; clone_size: NA; d_call: TRBD2; j_call: TRBJ2-3; cdr3_aa: CAIRASGGSTDTQYF; cdr3_nt: TGTGCCATCAGGGCCTCGGGAGGGAGCACAGATACGCAGTATTTT
v_call: TRBV18; clone_size: NA; d_call: NA; j_call: TRBJ1-1; cdr3_aa: CASSPQSTGNTEAFF; cdr3_nt: TGTGCCAGCTCACCACAAAGTACAGGGAACACTGAAGCTTTCTTT
v_call: TRBV6-1; clone_size: NA; d_call: NA; j_call: TRBJ2-7; cdr3_aa: CASNHMTYEQYF; cdr3_nt: TGTGCCAGCAACCACATGACCTACGAGCAGTACTTC
v_call: TRBV7-2; clone_size: NA; d_call: TRBD2; j_call: TRBJ2-1; cdr3_aa: CASSTFSGGEGEQFF; cdr3_nt: TGTGCCAGCAGCACTTTTAGCGGGGGGGAGGGTGAGCAGTTCTTC
v_call: TRBV19; clone_size: NA; d_call: NA; j_call: TRBJ1-5; cdr3_aa: CASSVGGGGNQPQHF; cdr3_nt: TGTGCCAGTAGTGTAGGGGGAGGGGGCAATCAGCCCCAGCATTTT
v_call: TRBV27; clone_size: once; d_call: NA; j_call: TRBJ1-1; cdr3_aa: CASSPYAGAQNTEAFF; cdr3_nt: TGTGCCAGCAGTCCATACGCAGGGGCCCAGAACACTGAAGCTTTCTTT
v_call: TRBV7-8; clone_size: NA; d_call: TRBD1; j_call: TRBJ1-5; cdr3_aa: CASSLFRGTGGRGGNQPQHF; cdr3_nt: TGTGCCAGCAGCTTATTCCGAGGGACAGGGGGACGGGGGGGCAATCAGCCCCAGCATTTT
v_call: TRBV11-1; clone_size: NA; d_call: TRBD1; j_call: TRBJ2-3; cdr3_aa: CASSLVDRGLDTQYF; cdr3_nt: TGTGCCAGCAGCTTGGTGGACAGGGGATTAGATACGCAGTATTTT
v_call: TRBV6-1; clone_size: NA; d_call: NA; j_call: TRBJ1-6; cdr3_aa: CASSEAGNSLRNSPLHF; cdr3_nt: TGTGCCAGCAGTGAAGCAGGCAACAGCCTACGTAATTCACCCCTCCACTTT
v_call: TRBV7-3; clone_size: NA; d_call: TRBD2; j_call: TRBJ2-1; cdr3_aa: CASSWTSGNEQFF; cdr3_nt: TGTGCCAGCAGCTGGACTAGTGGCAATGAGCAGTTCTTC
v_call: TRBV19; clone_size: few; d_call: NA; j_call: TRBJ1-3; cdr3_aa: CASSMTGLSGNTIYF; cdr3_nt: TGTGCCAGTAGTATGACAGGTCTGTCTGGAAACACCATATATTTT
v_call: TRBV2; clone_size: NA; d_call: TRBD2; j_call: TRBJ2-7; cdr3_aa: CASSKTGTSSAVGYEQYF; cdr3_nt: TGTGCCAGCAGTAAAACCGGGACTAGCTCGGCTGTTGGTTACGAGCAGTACTTC
v_call: TRBV27; clone_size: NA; d_call: TRBD2; j_call: TRBJ2-5; cdr3_aa: CASSFRWMNRGRKQETQYF; cdr3_nt: TGTGCCAGCAGTTTTCGATGGATGAACCGCGGGAGAAAACAAGAGACCCAGTACTTC
v_call: TRBV9; clone_size: NA; d_call: TRBD2; j_call: TRBJ2-7; cdr3_aa: CASSVVAGPAEQYF; cdr3_nt: TGTGCCAGCAGCGTAGTAGCGGGGCCGGCCGAGCAGTACTTC
v_call: TRBV7-9; clone_size: NA; d_call: TRBD2; j_call: TRBJ2-2; cdr3_aa: CASIRTSGRGGELFF; cdr3_nt: TGTGCCAGCATCAGGACTAGCGGGAGAGGGGGGGAGCTGTTTTTT
v_call: TRBV6-6; clone_size: few; d_call: NA; j_call: TRBJ2-5; cdr3_aa: CASSYIEETQYF; cdr3_nt: TGTGCCAGCAGTTATATAGAAGAGACCCAGTACTTC
v_call: TRBV20-1; clone_size: NA; d_call: NA; j_call: TRBJ1-2; cdr3_aa: CSAPGSDGYTF; cdr3_nt: TGCAGTGCTCCAGGGTCGGATGGCTACACCTTC
v_call: TRBV27; clone_size: NA; d_call: TRBD1; j_call: TRBJ2-7; cdr3_aa: CASRRQGSDEQYF; cdr3_nt: TGTGCCAGCAGGAGACAGGGGTCAGACGAGCAGTACTTC
v_call: TRBV10-3; clone_size: NA; d_call: NA; j_call: TRBJ2-2; cdr3_aa: CAISLRGPPTGELFF; cdr3_nt: TGTGCCATCAGCCTCAGAGGTCCCCCAACCGGGGAGCTGTTTTTT
v_call: TRBV11-1; clone_size: NA; d_call: NA; j_call: TRBJ2-2; cdr3_aa: CASSFGRGKSTGELFF; cdr3_nt: TGTGCCAGCAGCTTCGGCAGGGGAAAATCCACCGGGGAGCTGTTTTTT
v_call: TRBV6-1; clone_size: few; d_call: NA; j_call: TRBJ1-1; cdr3_aa: CASRRDSLHLRAFF; cdr3_nt: TGTGCCAGCAGGCGCGACAGCCTGCACCTAAGAGCTTTCTTT
v_call: TRBV4-1; clone_size: NA; d_call: TRBD1; j_call: TRBJ2-5; cdr3_aa: CASSQINRGPETQYF; cdr3_nt: TGCGCCAGCAGCCAAATCAACAGGGGGCCAGAGACCCAGTACTTC
v_call: TRBV30; clone_size: NA; d_call: TRBD2; j_call: TRBJ2-7; cdr3_aa: CAWSPRGEFPYEQYF; cdr3_nt: TGTGCCTGGTCCCCGCGGGGGGAGTTCCCCTACGAGCAGTACTTC
v_call: TRBV7-3; clone_size: few; d_call: NA; j_call: TRBJ2-1; cdr3_aa: CASSSSEALNEQFF; cdr3_nt: TGTGCCAGCAGCTCCAGCGAGGCCCTCAATGAGCAGTTCTTC
v_call: TRBV7-2; clone_size: NA; d_call: NA; j_call: TRBJ2-3; cdr3_aa: CASSSRQDSTDTQYF; cdr3_nt: TGTGCCAGCAGCTCGCGACAAGATAGCACAGATACGCAGTATTTT
v_call: TRBV29-1; clone_size: NA; d_call: NA; j_call: TRBJ2-4; cdr3_aa: CSVESGRNIQYF; cdr3_nt: TGCAGCGTGGAATCTGGTCGGAACATTCAGTACTTC
v_call: TRBV9; clone_size: NA; d_call: TRBD1; j_call: TRBJ2-5; cdr3_aa: CASSARTGQGETQYF; cdr3_nt: TGTGCCAGCAGCGCGAGGACAGGACAAGGAGAGACCCAGTACTTC
v_call: TRBV2; clone_size: NA; d_call: NA; j_call: TRBJ2-6; cdr3_aa: CASQLGSGANVLTF; cdr3_nt: TGTGCCAGCCAATTGGGCTCCGGGGCCAACGTCCTGACTTTC
v_call: TRBV27; clone_size: few; d_call: NA; j_call: TRBJ2-7; cdr3_aa: CASRQGSTYEQYF; cdr3_nt: TGTGCCAGCCGACAAGGGAGCACCTACGAGCAGTACTTC
v_call: TRBV7-2; clone_size: NA; d_call: TRBD1; j_call: TRBJ1-5; cdr3_aa: CASSLYRGGNQPQHF; cdr3_nt: TGTGCCAGCAGCTTATACAGGGGTGGCAATCAGCCCCAGCATTTT
v_call: TRBV5-4; clone_size: few; d_call: TRBD1; j_call: TRBJ1-2; cdr3_aa: CASSHDSTGSGGYTF; cdr3_nt: TGTGCCAGCAGCCACGACTCGACAGGGTCGGGCGGCTACACCTTC
v_call: TRBV18; clone_size: NA; d_call: TRBD1; j_call: TRBJ1-5; cdr3_aa: CASSLLQGGNPQPQHF; cdr3_nt: TGTGCCAGCTCACTTTTACAGGGGGGGAACCCTCAGCCCCAGCATTTT
v_call: TRBV4-3; clone_size: NA; d_call: NA; j_call: TRBJ2-3; cdr3_aa: CASSQDLFGGGSTDTQYF; cdr3_nt: TGCGCCAGCAGCCAAGATCTGTTTGGTGGGGGGAGCACAGATACGCAGTATTTT
v_call: TRBV7-9; clone_size: NA; d_call: NA; j_call: TRBJ2-1; cdr3_aa: CASSFRGYTYNEQFF; cdr3_nt: TGTGCCAGCAGCTTCCGCGGGTACACCTACAATGAGCAGTTCTTC
v_call: TRBV7-2; clone_size: NA; d_call: TRBD1; j_call: TRBJ2-7; cdr3_aa: CASSSLTGTGSYEQYF; cdr3_nt: TGTGCCAGCAGCTCGCTTACCGGGACAGGCTCCTACGAGCAGTACTTC
v_call: TRBV5-1; clone_size: NA; d_call: TRBD1; j_call: TRBJ2-3; cdr3_aa: CASKSGRDSSTDTQYF; cdr3_nt: TGCGCCAGCAAATCAGGCCGGGACAGTAGCACAGATACGCAGTATTTT
v_call: TRBV21-1; clone_size: once; d_call: NA; j_call: TRBJ2-7; cdr3_aa: CASSPPRRQGAIVHEQYF; cdr3_nt: TGTGCCAGCAGCCCACCCCGTAGACAGGGGGCCATAGTTCACGAGCAGTACTTC
v_call: TRBV5-1; clone_size: NA; d_call: NA; j_call: TRBJ2-5; cdr3_aa: CASTPPGAPGLETQYF; cdr3_nt: TGCGCCAGCACCCCCCCTGGCGCCCCCGGGTTAGAGACCCAGTACTTC
v_call: TRBV7-8; clone_size: NA; d_call: NA; j_call: TRBJ2-7; cdr3_aa: CASSPLSSYEQYF; cdr3_nt: TGTGCCAGCAGCCCCCTGAGCTCCTACGAGCAGTACTTC
v_call: TRBV25-1; clone_size: NA; d_call: TRBD1; j_call: TRBJ2-7; cdr3_aa: CASSGNRGYHEQYF; cdr3_nt: TGTGCCAGCAGTGGGAACAGGGGCTACCACGAGCAGTACTTC
v_call: TRBV6-1; clone_size: once; d_call: NA; j_call: TRBJ2-2; cdr3_aa: CATVLYAAGELFF; cdr3_nt: TGTGCCACGGTCCTTTACGCCGCCGGGGAGCTGTTTTTT
v_call: TRBV28; clone_size: NA; d_call: NA; j_call: TRBJ1-6; cdr3_aa: CASILSIGGSPLHF; cdr3_nt: TGTGCCAGCATATTGTCTATAGGGGGTTCACCCCTCCACTTT
v_call: TRBV14; clone_size: NA; d_call: TRBD1; j_call: TRBJ1-1; cdr3_aa: CASSYREGTVLMNTEAFF; cdr3_nt: TGTGCCAGCAGCTACAGAGAAGGGACAGTCCTCATGAACACTGAAGCTTTCTTT